This TCR beta chain was documented in a study of circulating and synovial CD4+ cells in juvenile arthritis. Findings and limits, study-wide: Some such blood samples were as oligoclonal as synovium. CPL versus bulk CD4 samples: T cell genome counts differed by at least an order of magnitude. The pathogenic-like versus bulk T cell difference escaped Vbeta family analysis. Compared with bulk blood, circulating pathogenic-like lymphocytes shared substantially more CDR3 sequences with synovial T cells.

Regarding this clone: The antigen remains unidentified.

TCRdb's copy holds only in-frame clones and misses some; the assay was immunoSEQ multiplex PCR. Here the sample spans approximately 35,000 clones, roughly 96% being singletons. The CDR3 covers 14 residues. Germline assignment: CDR1 SGHRS and CDR2 YFSETQ. V gave up 1 base and J gave up 7 bases, with 14 bases separating them. The V gene is TRBV5-1, the J gene TRBJ1-2; possible D gene TRBD1, 5 bases. Sequenced sample: CD4+ T cells from blood. This receptor was taken from a human donor with juvenile idiopathic arthritis. The CDR3 bases are TGCGCCAGCAGCTTGTTGGACACCTCGGGTGGCTACACCTTC. Translating it yields CASSLLDTSGGYTF.